The clone carrying this TCR beta chain was found a few times. Its target is unknown. Scientists made TCR beta libraries using quantitative 5'-RACE with molecular barcodes. TCRdb redid the calling of the 5' RACE reads with MiXCR, one entry per CDR3 protein. This sample has fewer than 400,000 distinct CDR3 sequences, with under 15% found just once. The data originate from a study of CD8 T cells in ankylosing spondylitis. Broader study findings: The study identified a TCR beta motif of eight highly homologous variants that appeared characteristic of ankylosing spondylitis blood. Clones linked to disease, bearing a CD8+ phenotype, were relatively rare in peripheral blood.

The length of the CDR3 is 10 residues. V was pared by 8 bases and J by 7 bases, with 11 bases between. In germline, CDR1 is GTSNPN, CDR2 SVGIG (reference sequence). Sequenced: blood, either unsorted or a sorted T cell fraction (not recorded which). The chain uses TRBV30 and TRBJ1-1; possible D gene TRBD1, 6 bases. The sequence came from a male donor with ankylosing spondylitis or in good health (not recorded which). The CDR3 bases are TGTGCCGGGACGGGACATGAAGCTTTCTTT. This encodes CAGTGHEAFF.